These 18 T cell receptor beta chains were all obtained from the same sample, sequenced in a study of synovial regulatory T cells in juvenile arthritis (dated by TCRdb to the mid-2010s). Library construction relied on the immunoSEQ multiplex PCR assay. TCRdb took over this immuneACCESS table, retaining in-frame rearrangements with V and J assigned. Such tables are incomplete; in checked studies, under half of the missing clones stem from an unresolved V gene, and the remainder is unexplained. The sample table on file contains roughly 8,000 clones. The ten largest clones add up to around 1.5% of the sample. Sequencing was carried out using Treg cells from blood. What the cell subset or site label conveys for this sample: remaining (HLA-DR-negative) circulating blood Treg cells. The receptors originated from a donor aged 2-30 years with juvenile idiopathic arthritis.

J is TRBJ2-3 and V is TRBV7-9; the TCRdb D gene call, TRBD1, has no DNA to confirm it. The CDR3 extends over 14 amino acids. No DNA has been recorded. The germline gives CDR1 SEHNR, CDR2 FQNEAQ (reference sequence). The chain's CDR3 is CASSLRQDSDTQYF.

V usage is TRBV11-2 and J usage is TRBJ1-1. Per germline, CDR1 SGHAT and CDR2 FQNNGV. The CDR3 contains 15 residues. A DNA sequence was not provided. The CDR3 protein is CASSFGSTSNTEAFF.

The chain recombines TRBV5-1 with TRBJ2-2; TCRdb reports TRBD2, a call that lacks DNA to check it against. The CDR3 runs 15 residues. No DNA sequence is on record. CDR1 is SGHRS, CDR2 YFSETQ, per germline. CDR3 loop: CASSLNGVGTGELFF.

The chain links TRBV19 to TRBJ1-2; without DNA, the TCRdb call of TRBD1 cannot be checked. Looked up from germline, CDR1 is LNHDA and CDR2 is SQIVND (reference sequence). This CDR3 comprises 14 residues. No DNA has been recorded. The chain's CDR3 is CASSPGQSYYGYTF. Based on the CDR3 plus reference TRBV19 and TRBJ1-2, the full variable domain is DGGITQSPKYLFRKEGQNVTLSCEQNLNHDAMYWYRQDPGQGLRLIYYSQIVNDFQKGDIAEGYSVSREKKESFPLTVTSAQKNPTAFYLCASSPGQSYYGYTFGSGTRLTVV.

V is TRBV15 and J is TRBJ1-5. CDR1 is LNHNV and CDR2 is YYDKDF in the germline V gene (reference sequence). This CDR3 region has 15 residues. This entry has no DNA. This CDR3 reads CATSRDLGGYPPQHF.

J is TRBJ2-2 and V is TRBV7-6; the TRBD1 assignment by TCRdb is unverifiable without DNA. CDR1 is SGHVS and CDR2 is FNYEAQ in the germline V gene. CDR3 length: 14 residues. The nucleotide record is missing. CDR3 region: CASSLGPSTGELFF. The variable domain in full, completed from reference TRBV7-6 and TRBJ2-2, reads GAGVSQSPRYKVTKRGQDVALRCDPISGHVSLYWYRQALGQGPEFLTYFNYEAQQDKSGLPNDRFSAERPEGSISTLTIQRTEQRDSAMYRCASSLGPSTGELFFGEGSRLTVL.

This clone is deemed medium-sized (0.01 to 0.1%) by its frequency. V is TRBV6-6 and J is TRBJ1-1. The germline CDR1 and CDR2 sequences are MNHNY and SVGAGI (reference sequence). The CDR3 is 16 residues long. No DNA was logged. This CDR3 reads CATLLQLGGVGTEAFF.

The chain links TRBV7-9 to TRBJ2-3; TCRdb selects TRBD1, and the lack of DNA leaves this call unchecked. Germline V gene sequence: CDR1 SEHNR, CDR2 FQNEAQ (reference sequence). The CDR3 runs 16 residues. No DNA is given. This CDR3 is CASSLSGTGRKDTQYF.

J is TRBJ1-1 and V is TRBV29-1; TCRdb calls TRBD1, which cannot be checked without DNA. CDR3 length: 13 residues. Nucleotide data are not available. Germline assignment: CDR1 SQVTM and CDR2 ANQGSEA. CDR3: CSVGQSMNTEAFF. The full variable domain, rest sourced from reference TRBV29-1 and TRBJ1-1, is SAVISQKPSRDICQRGTSLTIQCQVDSQVTMMFWYRQQPGQSLTLIATANQGSEATYESGFVIDKFPISRPNLTFSTLTVSNMSPEDSSIYLCSVGQSMNTEAFFGQGTRLTVV.

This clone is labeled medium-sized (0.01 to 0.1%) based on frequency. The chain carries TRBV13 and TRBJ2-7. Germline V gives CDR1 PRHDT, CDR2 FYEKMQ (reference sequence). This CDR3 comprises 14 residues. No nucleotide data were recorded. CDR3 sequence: CASSLSWNSYEQYF.

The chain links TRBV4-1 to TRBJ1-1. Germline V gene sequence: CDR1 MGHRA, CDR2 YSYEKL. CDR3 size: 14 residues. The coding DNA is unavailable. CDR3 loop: CASSHAGGNTEAFF.

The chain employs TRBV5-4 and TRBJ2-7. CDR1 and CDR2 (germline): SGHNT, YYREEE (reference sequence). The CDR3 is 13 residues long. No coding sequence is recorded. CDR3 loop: CASSHRGNYEQYF.

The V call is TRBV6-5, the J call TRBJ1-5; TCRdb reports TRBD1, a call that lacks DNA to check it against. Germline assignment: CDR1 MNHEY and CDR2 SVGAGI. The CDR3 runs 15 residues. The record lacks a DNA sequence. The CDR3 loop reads CASSYPPPGGQPQHF.

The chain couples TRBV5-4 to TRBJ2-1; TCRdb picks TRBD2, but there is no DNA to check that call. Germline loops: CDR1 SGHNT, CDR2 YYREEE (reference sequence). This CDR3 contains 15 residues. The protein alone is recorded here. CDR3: CASSLGLAGVNEQFF. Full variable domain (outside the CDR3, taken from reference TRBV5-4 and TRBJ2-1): ETGVTQSPTHLIKTRGQQVTLRCSSQSGHNTVSWYQQALGQGPQFIFQYYREEENGRGNFPPRFSGLQFPNYSSELNVNALELDDSALYLCASSLGLAGVNEQFFGPGTRLTVL.

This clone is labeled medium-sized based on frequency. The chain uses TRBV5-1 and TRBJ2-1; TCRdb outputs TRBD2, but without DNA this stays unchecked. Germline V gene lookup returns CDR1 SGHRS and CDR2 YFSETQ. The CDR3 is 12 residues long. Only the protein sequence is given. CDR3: CASSLGEGEQFF.

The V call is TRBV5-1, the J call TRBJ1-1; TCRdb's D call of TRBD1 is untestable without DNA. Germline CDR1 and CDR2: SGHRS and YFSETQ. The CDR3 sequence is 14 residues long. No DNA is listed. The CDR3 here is CASSRDTLNTEAFF.

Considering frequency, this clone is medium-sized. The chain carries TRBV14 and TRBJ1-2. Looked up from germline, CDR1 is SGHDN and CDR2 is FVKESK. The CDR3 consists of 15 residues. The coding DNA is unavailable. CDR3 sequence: CASSQDHFGNYGYTF.

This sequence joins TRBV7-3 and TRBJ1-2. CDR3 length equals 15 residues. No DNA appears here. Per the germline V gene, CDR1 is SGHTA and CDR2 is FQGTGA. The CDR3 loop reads CASSSQNPSVYGYTF.